These 11 T cell receptor beta chains came from one sample sequenced in a study of response to subunit inactivated influenza vaccine. TCRdb called the RT-PCR reads again in MiXCR, with one record for every CDR3 protein. The top ten hold 10% of the sample, which has roughly 760,000 distinct CDR3 sequences, about 20% seen once. Here the sequenced sample was PBMCs from blood, taken 5 to 6 days after vaccination. The origin of the receptors is a man aged 50 to 59 who received an inactivated influenza vaccine.

The chain employs TRBV12-3 or TRBV12-4 and TRBJ2-3; D possibly corresponds to TRBD1 (5 bases). V was trimmed by 2 bases and J by 4 bases, leaving 10 bases between them. The CDR3 loop spans 14 amino acids. The CDR3 region has the DNA TGTGCCAGCAGTTTACATAGGGGTCCAGATACGCAGTATTTT. Residues: CASSLHRGPDTQYF.

As for this clonotype: A read error may be the cause here, since a much bigger clone is one base away. V is TRBV5-4 and J is TRBJ2-1; tentatively, D is TRBD1 (6 bases). The CDR3 totals 15 residues. In germline, CDR1 is SGHNT, CDR2 YYREEE (reference sequence). CDR3 amino acids: CASRQQGRGYNEQLF. The CDR3 bases are TGTGCCAGCAGACAACAGGGTAGAGGATACAATGAGCAGTTATTC. Combining the CDR3 with reference TRBV5-4 and TRBJ2-1 gives the whole variable domain ETGVTQSPTHLIKTRGQQVTLRCSSQSGHNTVSWYQQALGQGPQFIFQYYREEENGRGNFPPRFSGLQFPNYSSELNVNALELDDSALYLCASRQQGRGYNEQLFGPGTRLTVL.

This clonotype was picked up a small number of times. V usage is TRBV11-2 and J usage is TRBJ1-2; D is undetermined. The V end lost 6 bases, the J end lost 1 base, and 12 bases lay between the germline ends. Germline V gene sequence: CDR1 SGHAT, CDR2 FQNNGV. The CDR3 runs to 14 residues. The CDR3 DNA reads as TGTGCCAGCAGGTCTCTTAAGGATAACTATGGCTACACCTTC. Translation: CASRSLKDNYGYTF. The whole variable domain, remainder taken from reference TRBV11-2 and TRBJ1-2, is EAGVAQSPRYKIIEKRQSVAFWCNPISGHATLYWYQQILGQGPKLLIQFQNNGVVDDSQLPKDRFSAERLKGVDSTLKIQPAKLEDSAVYLCASRSLKDNYGYTFGSGTRLTVV.

The V call is TRBV7-6, the J call TRBJ1-6; TRBD1 agrees at 7 bases. Germline assignment: CDR1 SGHVS and CDR2 FNYEAQ. The length of the CDR3 is 15 residues. Trimming removed 0 bases from V and 8 bases from J; junction bases left unmatched: 4. The CDR3 region is CASSLAQTGDSPLHF. The CDR3 DNA is TGTGCCAGCAGCTTAGCGCAAACAGGGGATTCACCCCTCCACTTT. Looking up the rest from reference TRBV7-6 and TRBJ1-6 gives the full variable domain: GAGVSQSPRYKVTKRGQDVALRCDPISGHVSLYWYRQALGQGPEFLTYFNYEAQQDKSGLPNDRFSAERPEGSISTLTIQRTEQRDSAMYRCASSLAQTGDSPLHFGNGTRLTVT.

The rearrangement joins TRBV10-2 to TRBJ2-3; D is ambiguous. CDR3 length: 13 residues. In germline, CDR1 is WSHSY, CDR2 SAAADI. The V end was cut by 7 bases, the J end by 5 bases, with 13 bases between. Here the CDR3 DNA reads TGCGCCAGCAATCGGGTTTACCTAGATACGCAGTATTTT. Translating gives CASNRVYLDTQYF.

This chain uses TRBV5-1 with TRBJ2-1; TRBD2 is a possible D gene (6 bases). The CDR3 sequence is 13 residues long. Germline CDR1 reads SGHRS; CDR2 reads YFSETQ. V shed 0 bases and J shed 12 bases, with 13 bases lying between them. The CDR3 protein is CASSLEEGQGQFF. The CDR3 nucleotides are TGCGCCAGCAGCTTGGAGGAGGGGCAGGGGCAGTTCTTC.

Written as DNA, the CDR3 is TGTGCCAGCAGTGACCAGCTCCCGCCCTACGAGCAGTACTTC. This encodes CASSDQLPPYEQYF. This chain links TRBV25-1 with TRBJ2-7; D not resolved. V lost 3 bases and J lost 2, with 11 bases in between. CDR3 length: 14 amino acids. Germline V gives CDR1 MGHDK, CDR2 SYGVNS.

This clonotype has more than one count but fewer than ten. This chain connects TRBV2 to TRBJ1-1; 12 positions match TRBD1. The CDR3 contains 17 residues. Germline trimming cut 7 bases from V and 0 bases from J; bases unmatched to any gene: 9. The germline gives CDR1 SNHLY, CDR2 FYNNEI. DNA for the CDR3: TGTGCCAGCACGAACCGGGACAGGGGGCAGATGAACACTGAAGCTTTCTTT. It encodes CASTNRDRGQMNTEAFF.

This clonotype showed up just a few times. The chain has TRBV7-9 and TRBJ1-1; a possible D gene is TRBD1 (5 bases). This CDR3 contains 13 residues. Per the germline V gene, CDR1 is SEHNR and CDR2 is FQNEAQ (reference sequence). V was shortened by 5 bases and J by 4 bases, with 11 bases between the two germline ends. In DNA, the CDR3 is TGTGCCAGCAGCCCGCCGACAGCCACTGAAGCTTTCTTT. This codes for CASSPPTATEAFF.

Notes on this clonotype: At one of its ends the junction is not consistent with the germline gene, which may arise from a read error. This chain connects TRBV5-1 to TRBJ2-2; D gene uncertain. Per the germline V gene, CDR1 is SGHRS and CDR2 is YFSETQ. The CDR3 is 14 residues long. The CDR3 here is CASRAGVNTVELFF. The CDR3 coding sequence is TGCGCCAGCAGGGCAGGCGTAAACACCGTGGAGCTGTTTTTT.

V usage is TRBV29-1 and J usage is TRBJ1-6; no clear D gene. Germline V gene sequence: CDR1 SQVTM, CDR2 ANQGSEA. V lost 7 bases, J lost 6 bases, and 16 bases lay in between. The CDR3 extends over 14 amino acids. The CDR3 sequence is CSARGGGPNSPLHF. CDR3 bases: TGCAGCGCCCGAGGAGGAGGCCCTAATTCACCCCTCCACTTT. Full variable domain (outside the CDR3, taken from reference TRBV29-1 and TRBJ1-6): SAVISQKPSRDICQRGTSLTIQCQVDSQVTMMFWYRQQPGQSLTLIATANQGSEATYESGFVIDKFPISRPNLTFSTLTVSNMSPEDSSIYLCSARGGGPNSPLHFGNGTRLTVT.